Following are 21 T cell receptor beta chains from one sample sequenced in a study of blood T cell repertoires in COVID-19. Produced via immunoSEQ multiplex PCR; TCRdb's table is partial and in-frame only. The data hold 140,000 to 150,000 clones, with 85% to 90% observed a single time. Sample: peripheral blood. The receptors were sampled from a human donor in a cohort sampled during active COVID-19.

V gene TRBV15 combines with J gene TRBJ1-1; 10 nucleotides align to TRBD1. After removal of 3 bases from V and 0 bases from J, the junction contained 16 bases not matched to a gene. Looked up from germline, CDR1 is LNHNV and CDR2 is YYDKDF (reference sequence). The CDR3 is made up of 20 amino acids. The CDR3, as DNA: TGTGCCACCAGCAGGCGAAATTTGCCGGGACAGGGGTCCATGAACACTGAAGCTTTCTTT. Protein sequence: CATSRRNLPGQGSMNTEAFF. Full variable domain (remainder filled in from reference TRBV15 and TRBJ1-1): DAMVIQNPRYQVTQFGKPVTLSCSQTLNHNVMYWYQQKSSQAPKLLFHYYDKDFNNEADTPDNFQSRRPNTSFCFLDIRSPGLGDTAMYLCATSRRNLPGQGSMNTEAFFGQGTRLTVV.

This chain connects TRBV28 to TRBJ2-7; D not certain. Germline V gives CDR1 MDHEN, CDR2 SYDVKM. Trimming cost V 1 base and J 6 bases, with 10 bases left between them. The CDR3 has 13 amino acids. CDR3 nucleotide sequence: TGTGCCAGCAGTTTATCCCCAGCGCCCGAGCAGTACTTC. Translation gives CASSLSPAPEQYF.

The chain recombines TRBV10-3 with TRBJ2-1, with 8 positions matching TRBD1. In germline, CDR1 is ENHRY, CDR2 SYGVKD. Trimming at V came to 6 bases and at J to 9 bases, leaving 7 bases not matched to a gene. The CDR3 covers 13 residues. The CDR3 DNA reads as TGTGCCATCAGCAACGGACAGGGCGCTGAGCAGTTCTTC. It is translated as CAISNGQGAEQFF.

This chain uses TRBV4-1 with TRBJ2-7; TRBD1 matches 7 bases. J was trimmed by 1 base and V by 0 bases; bases with no gene match: 6. The CDR3 spans 16 residues. Germline-derived CDR1 and CDR2 are MGHRA and YSYEKL. The CDR3 spells CASSQDAGTVSYEQYF. CDR3 nucleotides: TGCGCCAGCAGCCAAGATGCAGGGACAGTTTCCTACGAGCAGTACTTC.

This clone was counted a few times. V usage is TRBV7-9 and J usage is TRBJ2-1; D unclear. The CDR3 contains 16 residues. Germline values: CDR1 SEHNR, CDR2 FQNEAQ (reference sequence). Trimming removed 4 bases at V and 0 bases at J, with 13 bases between. CDR3 DNA sequence: TGTGCCAGCAGCTCCTACGACATGAGCTCCTACAATGAGCAGTTCTTC. Protein sequence: CASSSYDMSSYNEQFF.

The chain employs TRBV24-1 and TRBJ2-3; 7 nucleotides line up with TRBD2. The V segment lost 8 bases and the J segment 5 bases; nucleotides outside the gene matches: 12. In germline, CDR1 is KGHDR, CDR2 SFDVKD. CDR3 size: 15 residues. The CDR3 nucleotides are TGTGCCACCAATCTTCCCGGACTAGTTGGAGATACGCAGTATTTT. It encodes CATNLPGLVGDTQYF.

The chain links TRBV2 to TRBJ1-5, with D possibly matching TRBD1 (5 bases). Germline V gene data show CDR1 as SNHLY and CDR2 as FYNNEI. The CDR3 runs to 14 residues. V was clipped by 6 bases and J by 5 bases, with 14 bases between them. The CDR3 DNA reads as TGTGCCAGCAGATGGGGAGGGGAGGATCAGCCCCAGCATTTT. It translates to CASRWGGEDQPQHF.

This clone was found a few times. The chain uses TRBV10-1 and TRBJ1-2; 8 bases match TRBD1. CDR3 length: 13 amino acids. The V and J ends lost 6 bases and 3 bases, in that order; junction bases with no gene match: 3. Germline V gene lookup returns CDR1 WNHNN and CDR2 SYGVQD (reference sequence). The CDR3 DNA follows: TGCGCCAGCAGCTTGGGACAGGACTATGGCTACACCTTC. It codes for CASSLGQDYGYTF.

This clone was recorded only once. Written as DNA, the CDR3 is TGTGCCAGCCGCCCAGCAGGGACAGTAGAGACCCAGTACTTC. Translation: CASRPAGTVETQYF. The chain carries TRBV6-5 and TRBJ2-5, with 7 bases fitting TRBD1. CDR1 and CDR2 from the germline V gene are MNHEY and SVGAGI. The V and J ends lost 8 bases and 4 bases, in that order; junction bases with no gene match: 10. The CDR3 has 14 residues.

The chain combines TRBV6-5 with TRBJ1-2; 8 positions match TRBD1. The CDR3 sequence is 15 residues long. Losses at the gene ends were 4 bases for V and 4 bases for J; bases not matched to a gene: 8. Germline CDR1 is MNHEY and CDR2 is SVGAGI. In DNA form, the CDR3 reads TGTGCCAGCAGTTCCCCGGGACAGGCGAGCTATGGCTACACCTTC. Protein product: CASSSPGQASYGYTF.

J is TRBJ2-7 and V is TRBV5-4; 8 bases are a match to TRBD2. J was trimmed by 2 bases and V by 1 base; bases with no gene match: 5. This CDR3 spans 15 amino acids. The V gene's germline CDR1 is SGHNT and CDR2 YYREEE (reference sequence). The CDR3 bases are TGTGCCAGCAGCTTGTTAACGACTAGCGCCTACGAGCAGTACTTC. Its translation is CASSLLTTSAYEQYF.

This sequence joins TRBV9 and TRBJ2-5, with D maybe TRBD1 (6 bases). The length of the CDR3 is 15 residues. CDR1 and CDR2 from the germline V gene are SGDLS and YYNGEE. Deletions cut 3 bases from V and 4 bases from J, with 16 bases between. CDR3 in DNA: TGTGCCAGCAGCGGAGTAGGGCAGGGGATAGAGACCCAGTACTTC. It specifies CASSGVGQGIETQYF. Variable domain in full (rest from reference TRBV9 and TRBJ2-5): DSGVTQTPKHLITATGQRVTLRCSPRSGDLSVYWYQQSLDQGLQFLIQYYNGEERAKGNILERFSAQQFPDLHSELNLSSLELGDSALYFCASSGVGQGIETQYFGPGTRLLVL.

CDR3 DNA sequence: TGTGCCAGCAGCCCCCGGAGACAGGGAGTTGGTAGGGACACCATATATTTT. It encodes CASSPRRQGVGRDTIYF. The rearrangement uses TRBV27 and TRBJ1-3; 7 nucleotides agree with TRBD1. Losses at the gene ends were 6 bases for V and 8 bases for J; bases not matched to a gene: 19. Germline CDR1 is MNHEY and CDR2 is SMNVEV (reference sequence). The CDR3 spans 17 residues.

The chain recombines TRBV24-1 with TRBJ2-1; 8 bases agree with TRBD1. Germline V CDR1 and CDR2: KGHDR, SFDVKD. V was clipped by 2 bases and J by 6 bases; unmatched bases: 8. This CDR3 comprises 16 residues. The CDR3: CATSDSRQGKGNEQFF. Written as DNA, the CDR3 is TGTGCCACCAGTGATTCCAGACAGGGGAAGGGCAATGAGCAGTTCTTC.

This clone has a handful of counts. The J gene is TRBJ1-1, the V gene TRBV19; no clear D. Looked up from germline, CDR1 is LNHDA and CDR2 is SQIVND (reference sequence). CDR3 length: 12 residues. V was shortened by 3 bases and J by 8 bases, with 10 bases between the two germline ends. The CDR3 nucleotides are TGTGCCAGTAGTATTCGAGGTGTAGAAGCTTTCTTT. It codes for CASSIRGVEAFF.

The V and J genes are TRBV18 and TRBJ2-7, with 8 bases matching TRBD1. CDR3 size: 15 residues. Germline lookup yields CDR1 KGHSH and CDR2 LQKENI. With V trimmed by 3 bases and J by 2 bases, 6 bases remained unmatched. CDR3 protein: CASSPVQGATYEQYF. The CDR3 nucleotides are TGTGCCAGCTCACCTGTTCAGGGGGCCACCTACGAGCAGTACTTC.

J is TRBJ1-6 and V is TRBV6-5, with 7 bases matching TRBD1. With V trimmed by 2 bases and J by 5 bases, 0 bases remained unmatched. This CDR3 is 14 amino acids long. The germline V gene has CDR1 MNHEY and CDR2 SVGAGI. The CDR3 loop reads CASSYDRDNSPLHF. The CDR3 DNA sequence: TGTGCCAGCAGTTACGACAGGGATAATTCACCCCTCCACTTT.

The chain links TRBV7-9 to TRBJ2-6, with D possibly matching TRBD1 (6 bases). This CDR3 is built from 19 residues. Germline assignment: CDR1 SEHNR and CDR2 FQNEAQ (reference sequence). The ends were cut back, 5 bases at V and 0 bases at J, with 20 bases in the middle. The CDR3 nucleotides are TGTGCCAGCAGCGCCAGAGGCAGGGGTTCCATCTCTGGGGCCAACGTCCTGACTTTC. Translating it yields CASSARGRGSISGANVLTF.

The chain links TRBV6-5 to TRBJ1-2; TRBD1 agrees at 8 bases. Per the germline V gene, CDR1 is MNHEY and CDR2 is SVGAGI. This CDR3 comprises 12 residues. V dropped 5 bases and J dropped 6; count of bases not matched to a gene: 2. Here the CDR3 DNA reads TGTGCCAGCAGTCGACAGGGGAATGGCTACACCTTC. It translates to CASSRQGNGYTF.

The chain uses TRBV6-1 and TRBJ1-2, with a tentative D call TRBD1 (5 bases). In germline, CDR1 is MNHNS, CDR2 SASEGT. This CDR3 has 14 amino acids. V shed 2 bases and J shed 5 bases, with 12 bases lying between them. The CDR3 spells CASSERGVIYGYTF. The CDR3 DNA sequence: TGTGCCAGCAGTGAACGGGGGGTAATTTATGGCTACACCTTC.

CDR3 amino acids: CASSLGAQSGANVLTF. The CDR3 nucleotides read TGCGCCAGCAGCTTGGGTGCACAGTCTGGGGCCAACGTCCTGACTTTC. V and J are TRBV5-1 and TRBJ2-6; no clear D. The CDR3 is 16 residues long. The germline V and J ends were trimmed by 0 bases and 1 base, with 8 bases remaining between them. Germline V gene data show CDR1 as SGHRS and CDR2 as YFSETQ. The variable domain in full, completed from reference TRBV5-1 and TRBJ2-6, reads KAGVTQTPRYLIKTRGQQVTLSCSPISGHRSVSWYQQTPGQGLQFLFEYFSETQRNKGNFPGRFSGRQFSNSRSEMNVSTLELGDSALYLCASSLGAQSGANVLTFGAGSRLTVL.